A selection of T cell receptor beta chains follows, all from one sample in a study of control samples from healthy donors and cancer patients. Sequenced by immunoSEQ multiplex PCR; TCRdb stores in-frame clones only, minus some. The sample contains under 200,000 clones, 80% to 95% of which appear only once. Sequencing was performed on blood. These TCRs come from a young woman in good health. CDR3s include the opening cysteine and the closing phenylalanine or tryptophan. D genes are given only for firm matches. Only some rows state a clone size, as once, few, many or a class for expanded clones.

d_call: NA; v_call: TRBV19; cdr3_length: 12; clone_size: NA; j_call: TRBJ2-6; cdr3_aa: CATHSGANVLTF; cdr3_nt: TGTGCCACTCACTCTGGGGCCAACGTCCTGACTTTC
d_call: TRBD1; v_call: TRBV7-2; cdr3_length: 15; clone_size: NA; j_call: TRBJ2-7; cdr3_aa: CASSAIETGIHEQYF; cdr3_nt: TGTGCCAGCAGCGCCATAGAGACAGGGATCCACGAGCAGTACTTC
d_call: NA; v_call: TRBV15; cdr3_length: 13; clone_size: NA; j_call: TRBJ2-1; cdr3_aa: CATSRELGNEQFF; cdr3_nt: TGTGCCACCTCCCGGGAGCTGGGAAATGAGCAGTTCTTC
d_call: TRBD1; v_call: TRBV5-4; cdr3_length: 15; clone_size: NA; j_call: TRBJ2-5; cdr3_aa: CASSSQTGGAETQYF; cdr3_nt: TGTGCCAGCAGCAGCCAGACAGGGGGCGCGGAGACCCAGTACTTC
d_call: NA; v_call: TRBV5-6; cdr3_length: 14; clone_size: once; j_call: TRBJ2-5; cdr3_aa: CADTGDGKRETQYF; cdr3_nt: TGTGCCGATACCGGGGACGGAAAAAGAGAGACCCAGTACTTC
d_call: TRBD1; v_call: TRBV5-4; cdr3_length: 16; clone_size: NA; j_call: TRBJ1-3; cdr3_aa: CASSPGTGGLGNTIYF; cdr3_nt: TGTGCCAGCAGCCCCGGGACAGGGGGTCTTGGAAACACCATATATTTT
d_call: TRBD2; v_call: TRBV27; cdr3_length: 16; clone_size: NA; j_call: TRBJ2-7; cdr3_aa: CASSFRGGIPSYEQYF; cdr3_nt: TGTGCCAGCAGTTTTCGGGGGGGCATCCCCTCCTACGAGCAGTACTTC
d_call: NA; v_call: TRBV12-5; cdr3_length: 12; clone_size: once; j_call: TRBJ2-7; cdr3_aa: CATSREFYEQYF; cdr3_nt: TGTGCTACCTCACGGGAGTTCTACGAGCAGTACTTC
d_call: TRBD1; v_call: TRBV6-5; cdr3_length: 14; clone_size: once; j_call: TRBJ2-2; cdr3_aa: CASTRTGGGGELFF; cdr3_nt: TGTGCCAGCACCAGGACAGGGGGTGGCGGGGAGCTGTTTTTT
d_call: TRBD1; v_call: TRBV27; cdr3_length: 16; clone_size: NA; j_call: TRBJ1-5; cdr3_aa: CASSLRGLISNQPQHF; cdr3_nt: TGTGCCAGCAGTTTAAGGGGGCTAATAAGCAATCAGCCCCAGCATTTT
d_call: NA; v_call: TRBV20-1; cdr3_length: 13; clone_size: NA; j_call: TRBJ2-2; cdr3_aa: CSASLSNTGELFF; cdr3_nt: TGCAGTGCTAGTCTATCGAACACCGGGGAGCTGTTTTTT
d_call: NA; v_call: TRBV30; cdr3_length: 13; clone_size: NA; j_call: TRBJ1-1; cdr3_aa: CAWSDQGITEAFF; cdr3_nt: TGTGCCTGGAGTGATCAGGGGATAACTGAAGCTTTCTTT
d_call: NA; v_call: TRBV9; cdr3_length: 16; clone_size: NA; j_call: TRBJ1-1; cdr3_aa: CASSARVGSSRTEAFF; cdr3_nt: TGTGCCAGCAGCGCCCGAGTGGGGTCCTCTAGGACTGAAGCTTTCTTT
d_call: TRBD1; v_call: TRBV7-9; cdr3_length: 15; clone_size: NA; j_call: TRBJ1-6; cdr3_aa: CASMLSGQGNSPLHF; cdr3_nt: TGTGCCAGCATGCTTTCGGGACAGGGTAATTCACCCCTCCACTTT
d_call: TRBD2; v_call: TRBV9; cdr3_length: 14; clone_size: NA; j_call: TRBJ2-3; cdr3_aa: CASSASGRTDTQYF; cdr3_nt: TGTGCCAGCAGCGCTAGCGGGAGAACAGATACGCAGTATTTT
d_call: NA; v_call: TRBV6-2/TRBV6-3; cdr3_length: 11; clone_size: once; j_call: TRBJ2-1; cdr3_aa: CASSYGGSQFF; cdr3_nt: TGTGCCAGCAGTTACGGGGGCTCCCAGTTCTTC
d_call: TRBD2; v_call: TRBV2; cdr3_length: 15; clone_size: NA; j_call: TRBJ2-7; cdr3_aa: CASREISGSGYEQYF; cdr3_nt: TGTGCCAGCAGGGAGATTAGCGGGAGTGGGTACGAGCAGTACTTC
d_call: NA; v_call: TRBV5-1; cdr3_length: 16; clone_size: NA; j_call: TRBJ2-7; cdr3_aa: CASSVTGTLGGYEQYF; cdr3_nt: TGCGCCAGCAGCGTTACCGGGACTTTAGGGGGTTACGAGCAGTACTTC
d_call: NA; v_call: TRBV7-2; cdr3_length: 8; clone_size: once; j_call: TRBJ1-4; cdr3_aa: CDNEKLFF; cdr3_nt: TGCGATAATGAAAAACTGTTTTTT
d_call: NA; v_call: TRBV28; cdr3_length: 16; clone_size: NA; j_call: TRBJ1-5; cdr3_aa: CASSLGGQGKNQPQHF; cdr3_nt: TGTGCCAGCAGTTTAGGGGGTCAGGGGAAGAATCAGCCCCAGCATTTT
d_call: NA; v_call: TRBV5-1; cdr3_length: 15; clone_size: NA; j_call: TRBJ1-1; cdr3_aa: CASSLSGQGLSEAFF; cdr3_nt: TGCGCCAGCAGCTTGTCTGGGCAGGGGCTGTCTGAAGCTTTCTTT
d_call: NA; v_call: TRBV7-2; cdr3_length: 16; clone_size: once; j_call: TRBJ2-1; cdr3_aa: CASSSLSGSHHNEQFF; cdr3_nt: TGTGCCAGCAGCTCCCTTAGCGGTTCGCACCACAATGAGCAGTTCTTC
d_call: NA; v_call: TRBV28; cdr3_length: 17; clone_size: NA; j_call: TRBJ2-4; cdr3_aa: CASSIRTGGLAKNIQYF; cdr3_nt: TGTGCCAGCAGTATCCGGACAGGAGGGTTGGCCAAAAACATTCAGTACTTC
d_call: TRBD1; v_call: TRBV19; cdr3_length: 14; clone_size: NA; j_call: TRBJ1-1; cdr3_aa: CASSIRGRDTEAFF; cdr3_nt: TGTGCCAGTAGTATTAGGGGGCGCGACACTGAAGCTTTCTTT
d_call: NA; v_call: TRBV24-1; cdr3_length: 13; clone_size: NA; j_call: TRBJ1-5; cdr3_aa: CATSDTEYQPQHF; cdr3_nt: TGTGCCACCAGTGATACAGAGTATCAGCCCCAGCATTTT
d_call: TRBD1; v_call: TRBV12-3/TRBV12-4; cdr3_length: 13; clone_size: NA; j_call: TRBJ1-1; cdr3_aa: CASSLRQGRSAFF; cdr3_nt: TGTGCCAGCAGTTTACGACAGGGGAGGTCAGCTTTCTTT
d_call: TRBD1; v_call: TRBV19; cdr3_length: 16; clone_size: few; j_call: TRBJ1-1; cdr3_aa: CASSTSRGQGNTEAFF; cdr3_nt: TGTGCCAGTAGTACTAGCAGGGGACAGGGGAACACTGAAGCTTTCTTT
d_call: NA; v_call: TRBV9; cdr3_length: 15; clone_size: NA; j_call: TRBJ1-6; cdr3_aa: CASSSRGDHNSPLHF; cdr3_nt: TGTGCCAGCAGCTCAAGGGGGGACCATAATTCACCCCTCCACTTT
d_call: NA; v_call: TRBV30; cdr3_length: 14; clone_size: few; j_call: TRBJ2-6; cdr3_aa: CAWSAGSGANVLTF; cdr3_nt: TGTGCCTGGAGTGCAGGGTCTGGGGCCAACGTCCTGACTTTC
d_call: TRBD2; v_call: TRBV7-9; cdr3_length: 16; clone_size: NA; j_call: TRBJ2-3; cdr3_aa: CASSFGVAGSTDTQYF; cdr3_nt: TGTGCCAGCAGCTTCGGGGTAGCGGGTAGCACAGATACGCAGTATTTT
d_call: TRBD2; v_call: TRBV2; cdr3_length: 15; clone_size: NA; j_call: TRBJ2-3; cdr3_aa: CASILGGSGRVTQYF; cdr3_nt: TGTGCCAGCATTCTCGGCGGGAGTGGGCGGGTTACGCAGTATTTT
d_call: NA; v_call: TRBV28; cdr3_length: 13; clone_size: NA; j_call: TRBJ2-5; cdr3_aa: CASSLGSKETQYF; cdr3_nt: TGTGCCAGCAGTCTCGGGTCCAAAGAGACCCAGTACTTC
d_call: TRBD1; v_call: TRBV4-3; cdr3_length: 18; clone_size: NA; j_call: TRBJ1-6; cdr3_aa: CASSQGTGVGSYNSPLHF; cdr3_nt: TGCGCCAGCAGCCAAGGCACAGGGGTCGGCTCCTATAATTCACCCCTCCACTTT
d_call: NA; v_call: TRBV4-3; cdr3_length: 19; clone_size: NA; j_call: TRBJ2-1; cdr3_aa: CASSQEWDDWAGIYNEQFF; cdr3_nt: TGCGCCAGCAGCCAAGAATGGGATGACTGGGCGGGTATCTACAATGAGCAGTTCTTC
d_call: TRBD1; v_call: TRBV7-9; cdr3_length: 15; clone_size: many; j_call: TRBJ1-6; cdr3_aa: CASSLGDRFHSPLHF; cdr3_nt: TGTGCCAGCAGCTTAGGGGACAGGTTTCATTCACCCCTCCACTTT
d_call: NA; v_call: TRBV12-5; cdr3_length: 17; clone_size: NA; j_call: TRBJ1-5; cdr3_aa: CASGLRPGSKGNQPQHF; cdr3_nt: TGTGCTAGTGGTTTGCGTCCCGGGAGCAAAGGCAATCAGCCCCAGCATTTT
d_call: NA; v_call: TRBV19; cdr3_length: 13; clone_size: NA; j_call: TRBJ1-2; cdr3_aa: CASGRGREYGYTF; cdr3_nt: TGTGCCAGCGGTAGGGGCAGGGAATATGGCTACACCTTC
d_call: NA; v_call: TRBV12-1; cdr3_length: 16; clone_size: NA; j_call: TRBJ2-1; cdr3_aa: CASSHLLAETYNEQFF; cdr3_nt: TGTGCCAGCAGCCACCTACTAGCGGAAACCTACAATGAGCAGTTCTTC
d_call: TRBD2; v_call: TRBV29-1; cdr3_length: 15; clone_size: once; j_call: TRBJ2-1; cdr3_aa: CSVDGLAGVHNEQFF; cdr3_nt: TGCAGCGTTGATGGACTAGCGGGAGTACACAATGAGCAGTTCTTC
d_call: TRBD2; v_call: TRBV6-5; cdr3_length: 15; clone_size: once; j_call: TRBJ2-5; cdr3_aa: CASRTSGRAGETQYF; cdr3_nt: TGTGCCAGCAGGACTAGCGGGAGGGCCGGCGAGACCCAGTACTTC
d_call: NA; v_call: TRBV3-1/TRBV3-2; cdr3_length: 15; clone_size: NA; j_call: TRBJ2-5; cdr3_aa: CASSQDVAAQETQYF; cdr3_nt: TGTGCCAGCAGCCAAGATGTGGCAGCCCAAGAGACCCAGTACTTC
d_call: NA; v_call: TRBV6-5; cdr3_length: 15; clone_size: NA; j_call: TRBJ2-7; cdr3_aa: CASSYVDSGSYEQYF; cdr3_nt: TGTGCCAGCAGTTACGTCGACTCGGGCTCCTACGAGCAGTACTTC
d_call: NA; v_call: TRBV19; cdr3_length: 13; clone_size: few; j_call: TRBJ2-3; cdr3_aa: CASKPGNTDTQYF; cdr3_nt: TGTGCCAGTAAACCGGGAAACACAGATACGCAGTATTTT
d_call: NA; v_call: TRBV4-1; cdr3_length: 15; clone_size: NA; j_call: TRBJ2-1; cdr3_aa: CASSQALGQTNEQFF; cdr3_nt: TGCGCCAGCAGCCAGGCTCTCGGACAGACAAATGAGCAGTTCTTC
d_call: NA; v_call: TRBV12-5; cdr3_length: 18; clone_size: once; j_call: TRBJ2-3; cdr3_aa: CASGLAIGANIGRDTQYF; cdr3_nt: TGTGCTAGTGGTTTGGCCATCGGGGCGAATATCGGTCGAGATACGCAGTATTTT
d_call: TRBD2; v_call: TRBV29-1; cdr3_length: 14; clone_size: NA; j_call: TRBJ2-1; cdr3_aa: CSVSLGLAGVEQFF; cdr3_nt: TGCAGCGTTTCCCTCGGACTAGCGGGAGTTGAGCAGTTCTTC
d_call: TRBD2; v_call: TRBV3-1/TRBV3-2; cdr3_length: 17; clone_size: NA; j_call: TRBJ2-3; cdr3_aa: CASSPNPTSGTTDTRYF; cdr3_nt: TGTGCCAGCAGCCCGAACCCCACTAGCGGAACCACAGATACGCGGTATTTT